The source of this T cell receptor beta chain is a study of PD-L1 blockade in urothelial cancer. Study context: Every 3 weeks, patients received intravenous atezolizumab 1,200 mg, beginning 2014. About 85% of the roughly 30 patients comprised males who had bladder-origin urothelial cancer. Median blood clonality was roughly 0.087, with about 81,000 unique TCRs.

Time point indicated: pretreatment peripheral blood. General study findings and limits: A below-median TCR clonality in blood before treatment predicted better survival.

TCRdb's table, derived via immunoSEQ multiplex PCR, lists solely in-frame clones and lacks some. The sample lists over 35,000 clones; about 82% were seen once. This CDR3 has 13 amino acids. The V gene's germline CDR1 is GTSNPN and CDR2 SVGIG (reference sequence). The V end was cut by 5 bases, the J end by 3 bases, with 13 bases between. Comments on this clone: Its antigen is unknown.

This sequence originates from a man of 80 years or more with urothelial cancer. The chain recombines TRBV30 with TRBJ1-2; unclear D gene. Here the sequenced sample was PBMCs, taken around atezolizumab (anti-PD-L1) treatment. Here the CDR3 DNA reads TGTGCCTGGGTCCTAGACGGATACTATGGCTACACCTTC. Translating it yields CAWVLDGYYGYTF.